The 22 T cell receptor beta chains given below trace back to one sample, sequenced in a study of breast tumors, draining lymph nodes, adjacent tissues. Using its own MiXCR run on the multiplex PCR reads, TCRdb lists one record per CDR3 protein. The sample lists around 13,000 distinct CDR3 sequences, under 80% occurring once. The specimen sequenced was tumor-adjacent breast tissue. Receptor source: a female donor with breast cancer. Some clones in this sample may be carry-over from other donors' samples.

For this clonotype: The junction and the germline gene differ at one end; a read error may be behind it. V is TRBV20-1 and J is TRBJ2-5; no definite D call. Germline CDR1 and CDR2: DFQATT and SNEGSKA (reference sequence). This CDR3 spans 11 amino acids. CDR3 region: CSARDQETQYF. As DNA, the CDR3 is TGCAGTGCTAGAGACCAGGAGACCCAGTACTTC.

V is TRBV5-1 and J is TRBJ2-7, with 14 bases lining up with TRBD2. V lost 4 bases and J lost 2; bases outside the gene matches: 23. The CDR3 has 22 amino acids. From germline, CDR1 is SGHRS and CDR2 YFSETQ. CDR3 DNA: TGCGCCAGCAGCCACCCAGGACAGGGGTGGACTAGCGGGAGGTCCTCCCCCTACGAGCAGTACTTC. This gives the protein CASSHPGQGWTSGRSSPYEQYF.

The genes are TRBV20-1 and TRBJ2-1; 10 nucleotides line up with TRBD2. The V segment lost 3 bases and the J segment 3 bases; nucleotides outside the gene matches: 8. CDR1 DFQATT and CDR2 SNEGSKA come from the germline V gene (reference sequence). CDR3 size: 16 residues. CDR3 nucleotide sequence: TGCAGTGCTAGTTCACCCGGACTAGCGGTCTACAATGAGCAGTTCTTC. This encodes CSASSPGLAVYNEQFF.

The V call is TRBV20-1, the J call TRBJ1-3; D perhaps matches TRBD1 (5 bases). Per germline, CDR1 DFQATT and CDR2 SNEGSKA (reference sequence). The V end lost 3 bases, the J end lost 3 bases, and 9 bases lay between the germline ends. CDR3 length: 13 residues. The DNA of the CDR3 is TGCAGTGCTAGGGGGCTGATTGGAAACACCATATATTTT. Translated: CSARGLIGNTIYF.

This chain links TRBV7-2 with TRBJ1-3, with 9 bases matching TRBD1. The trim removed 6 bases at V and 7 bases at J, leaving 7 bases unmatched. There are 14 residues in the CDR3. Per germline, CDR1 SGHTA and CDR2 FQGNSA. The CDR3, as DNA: TGTGCCAGCAGAAGGGGACAGGGTAGGAACACCATATATTTT. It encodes CASRRGQGRNTIYF.

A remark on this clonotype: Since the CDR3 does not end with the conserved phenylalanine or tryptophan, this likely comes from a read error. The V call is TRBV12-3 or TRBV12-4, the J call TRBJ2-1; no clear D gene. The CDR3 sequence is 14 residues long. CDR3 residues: CATKRVLDYNGQFS. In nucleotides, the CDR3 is TGTGCCACCAAAAGAGTCCTAGATTACAATGGGCAGTTCTCC.

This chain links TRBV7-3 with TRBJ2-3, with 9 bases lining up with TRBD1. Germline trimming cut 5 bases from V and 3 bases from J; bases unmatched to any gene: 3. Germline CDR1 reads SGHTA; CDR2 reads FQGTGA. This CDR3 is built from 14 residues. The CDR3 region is CASSKTGGTDTQYF. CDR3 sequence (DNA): TGTGCCAGCAGCAAGACAGGGGGGACAGATACGCAGTATTTT.

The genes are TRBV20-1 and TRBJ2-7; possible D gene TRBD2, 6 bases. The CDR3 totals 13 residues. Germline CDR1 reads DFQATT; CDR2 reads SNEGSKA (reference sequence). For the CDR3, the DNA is TGCAGCGCTGACTCACTGGCGGGGCGCGAGCAGTACTTC. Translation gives CSADSLAGREQYF.

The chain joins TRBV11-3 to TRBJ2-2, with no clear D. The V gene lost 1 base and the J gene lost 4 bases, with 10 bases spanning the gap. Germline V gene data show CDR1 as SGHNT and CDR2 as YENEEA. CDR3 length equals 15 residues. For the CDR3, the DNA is TGTGCCAGCAGCTTAGCCAGTTCATCCACCGGGGAGCTGTTTTTT. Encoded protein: CASSLASSSTGELFF.

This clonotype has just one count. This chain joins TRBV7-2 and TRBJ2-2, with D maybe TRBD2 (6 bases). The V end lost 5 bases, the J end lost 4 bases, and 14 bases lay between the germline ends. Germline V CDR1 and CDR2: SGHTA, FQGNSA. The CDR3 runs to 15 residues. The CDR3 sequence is CASSPRGLSTGELFF. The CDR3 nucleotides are TGTGCCAGCAGCCCCCGGGGACTTTCCACCGGGGAGCTGTTTTTT.

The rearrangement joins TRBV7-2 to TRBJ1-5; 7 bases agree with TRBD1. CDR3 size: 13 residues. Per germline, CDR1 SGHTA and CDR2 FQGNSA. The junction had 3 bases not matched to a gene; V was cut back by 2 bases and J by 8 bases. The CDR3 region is CASSLTGVEPQHF. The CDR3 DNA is TGTGCCAGCAGCTTAACAGGGGTGGAGCCCCAGCATTTT. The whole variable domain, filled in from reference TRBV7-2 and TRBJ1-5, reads GAGVSQSPSNKVTEKGKDVELRCDPISGHTALYWYRQSLGQGLEFLIYFQGNSAPDKSGLPSDRFSAERTGGSVSTLTIQRTQQEDSAVYLCASSLTGVEPQHFGDGTRLSIL.

CDR3: CASSPGGAWETQYF. The CDR3 DNA reads TGTGCCAGCAGCCCAGGGGGGGCCTGGGAGACCCAGTACTTC. The chain couples TRBV7-6 to TRBJ2-5; perhaps D is TRBD1 or TRBD2 (7 bases each). The germline V gene encodes CDR1 SGHVS and CDR2 FNYEAQ. The CDR3 contains 14 residues. V dropped 5 bases and J dropped 5 bases, with 15 bases sitting between them.

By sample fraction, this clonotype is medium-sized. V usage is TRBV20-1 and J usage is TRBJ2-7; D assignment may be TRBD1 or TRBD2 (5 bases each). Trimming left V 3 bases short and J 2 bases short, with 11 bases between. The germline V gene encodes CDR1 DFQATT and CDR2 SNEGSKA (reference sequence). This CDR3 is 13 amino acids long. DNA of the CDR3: TGCAGTGCTAGCCGACAGACTACCTACGAGCAGTACTTC. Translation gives CSASRQTTYEQYF.

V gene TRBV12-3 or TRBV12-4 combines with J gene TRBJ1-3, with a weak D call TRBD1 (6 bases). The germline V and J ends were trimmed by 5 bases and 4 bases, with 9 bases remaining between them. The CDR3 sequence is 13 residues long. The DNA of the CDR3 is TGTGCCAGCAGTCGGGACACCGGAAACACCATATATTTT. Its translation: CASSRDTGNTIYF.

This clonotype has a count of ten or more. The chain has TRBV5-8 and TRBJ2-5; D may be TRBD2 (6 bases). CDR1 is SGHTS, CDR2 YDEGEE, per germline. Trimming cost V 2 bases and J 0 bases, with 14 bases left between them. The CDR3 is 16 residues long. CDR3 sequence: CASSFRQGGDQETQYF. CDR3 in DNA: TGTGCCAGCAGCTTCAGGCAGGGAGGAGACCAAGAGACCCAGTACTTC.

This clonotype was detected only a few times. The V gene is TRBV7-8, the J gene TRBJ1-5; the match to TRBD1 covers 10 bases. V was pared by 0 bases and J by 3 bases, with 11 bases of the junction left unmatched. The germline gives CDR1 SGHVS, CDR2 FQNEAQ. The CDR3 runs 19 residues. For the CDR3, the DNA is TGTGCCAGCAGCTTAGCGAGTCGAGGGACAGGGGTCTTCAATCAGCCCCAGCATTTT. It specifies CASSLASRGTGVFNQPQHF.

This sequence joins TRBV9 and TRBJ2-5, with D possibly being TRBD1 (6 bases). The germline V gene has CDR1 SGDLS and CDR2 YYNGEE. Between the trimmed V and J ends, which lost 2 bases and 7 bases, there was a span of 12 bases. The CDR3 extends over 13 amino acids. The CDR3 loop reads CASSVAGDGTQYF. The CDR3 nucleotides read TGTGCCAGCAGCGTTGCAGGGGACGGGACCCAGTACTTC. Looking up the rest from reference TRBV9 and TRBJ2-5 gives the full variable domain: DSGVTQTPKHLITATGQRVTLRCSPRSGDLSVYWYQQSLDQGLQFLIQYYNGEERAKGNILERFSAQQFPDLHSELNLSSLELGDSALYFCASSVAGDGTQYFGPGTRLLVL.

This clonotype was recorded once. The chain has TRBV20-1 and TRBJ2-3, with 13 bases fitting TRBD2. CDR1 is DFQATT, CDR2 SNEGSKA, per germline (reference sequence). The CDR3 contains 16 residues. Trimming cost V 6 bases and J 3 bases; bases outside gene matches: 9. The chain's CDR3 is CSAIGTSGILTDTQYF. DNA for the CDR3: TGCAGTGCGATCGGGACTAGCGGGATATTGACAGATACGCAGTATTTT.

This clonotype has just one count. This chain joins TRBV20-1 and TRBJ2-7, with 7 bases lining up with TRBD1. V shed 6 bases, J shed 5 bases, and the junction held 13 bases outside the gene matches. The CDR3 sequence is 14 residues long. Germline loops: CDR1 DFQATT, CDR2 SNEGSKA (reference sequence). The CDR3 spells CSARDRTGQHEQYF. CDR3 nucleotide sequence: TGCAGTGCCAGGGACCGGACAGGCCAGCACGAGCAGTACTTC.

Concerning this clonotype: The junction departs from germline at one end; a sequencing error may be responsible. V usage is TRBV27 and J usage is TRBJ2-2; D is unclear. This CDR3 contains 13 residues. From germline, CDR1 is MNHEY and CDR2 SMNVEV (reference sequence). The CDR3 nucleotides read TGTGCCATCAGTGGTAGCAGCACCGGGGAGCTGTTTTTT. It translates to CAISGSSTGELFF.

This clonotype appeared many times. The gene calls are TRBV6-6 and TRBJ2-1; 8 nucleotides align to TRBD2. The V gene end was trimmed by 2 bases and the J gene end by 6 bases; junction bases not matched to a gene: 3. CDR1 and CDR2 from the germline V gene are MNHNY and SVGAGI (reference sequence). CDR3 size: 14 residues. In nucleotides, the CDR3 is TGTGCCAGCAGTTACGGCGGGAGGACCAATGAGCAGTTCTTC. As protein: CASSYGGRTNEQFF.

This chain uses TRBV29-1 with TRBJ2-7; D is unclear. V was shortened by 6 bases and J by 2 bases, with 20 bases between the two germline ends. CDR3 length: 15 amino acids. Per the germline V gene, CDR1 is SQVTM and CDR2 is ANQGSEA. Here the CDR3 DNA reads TGCAGCGTCACAAGTGGAACCTTTCGAACCTACGAGCAGTACTTC. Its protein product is CSVTSGTFRTYEQYF.